The text below deals with one TCR beta chain. This clone was observed a handful of times. Its recognized antigen is unknown. No base quality values were provided; no much bigger clone lies one nucleotide off. Genomic DNA was extracted from sorted cells with the QIAGEN DNeasy Blood and Tissue Kit for TCRbeta CDR3 sequencing. High-throughput TCRbeta CDR3 sequencing, which included PCR amplification with bias correction and internal controls, was done commercially through immunoSEQ. For the original study's pipeline: A unique productive TCRbeta sequence was defined by the CDR3 nucleotide sequence when primers matched, and otherwise by the CDR3 amino acid sequence together with the Vbeta and Jbeta genes. To correct for sorting error, sequences found in more than one sorted population at a frequency ratio of 2:1 or less were discarded, and the remaining shared sequences were assigned to the population with the higher frequency. A sequence was defined as donor-reactive if the sequence was expanded at least 5-fold in CFSE-low cells compared with unstimulated cells and had a frequency of at least 0.01% in CFSE-low cells. Jensen-Shannon divergence, calculated on the top 100 TCRbeta sequences ranked by frequency, was used to quantify repertoire divergence. For any sample with multiple sequencing runs, sorting error was corrected in each run separately before the runs were pooled. As stored in TCRdb, this immuneACCESS dataset retains in-frame rearrangements with V and J assigned. A fraction of the clones does not appear; measured against another copy, unresolved V genes explain less than half of the discrepancy, and the remainder lacks a known reason. Clone size and V and J calls were adopted from that table, with D and trimming inferred from the DNA. Here the sample has 62,000 or so clones; roughly 98% occur a single time. The ten largest make up 0.34% of the sample.

The data stem from a study of Tregs in tolerant kidney transplant recipients (dated by TCRdb to the late 2010s). Context from the whole study: Related donors were used in the transplants with nonmyeloablative bone marrow transplantation, and mixed chimerism was transient in the human trials. The study used TCRbeta sequencing to identify donor-specific regulatory T cells before combined kidney and bone marrow transplantation, then tracked those cells after transplant. Results and caveats for the whole study, not just this receptor: Expanding Tregs with activated donor B cells appeared to identify the most biologically relevant and donor-specific TCRbeta repertoire. Because only a small number of patients were included, the study had limitations, and the results will need to be validated in larger populations as well as under other immunosuppression protocols. Donor-specific Treg expansion exceeded global Treg expansion in tolerant patients, suggesting antigen-driven rather than nonspecific expansion. PCR primers changed over time for some patients, so nucleotide-level comparison across those patients' samples was not possible. Biological reproducibility was not directly addressed, though technical replication error appeared minimal.

The CDR3 goes from the cysteine to the phenylalanine over 15 residues. Only the CDR3 DNA stays, 45 bases, in frame from base 1. CDR1 is given as SGHAT and CDR2 as FQNNGV, both from the germline V gene. Germline trimming amounts to 6 bases on V and 3 bases on J, with 5 as the count of junction bases outside the gene matches. The sample's time point, from its label and the paper: blood sample drawn before combined kidney and bone marrow transplant. Unstimulated Tregs (CD4+CD25+CD127-), CD4+ non-Tregs (CD4+CD25-), CD4 and CD8 cells were FACS-sorted from thawed PBMCs. Prior to Treg sorting, thawed PBMCs were rested overnight with 150 to 250 IU/ml IL-2 at 37 degrees C. The patients were a handful of recipients of combined kidney and bone marrow transplants from the ITN036ST trial, and samples were available only for these trial subjects. Healthy control blood was processed to PBMCs with a Ficoll density gradient and then cryopreserved, whereas patient PBMCs were collected both before and after transplant.

Material: Tregs from blood, obtained before the transplant. The TCR originated in a human donor who received a combined kidney and bone marrow transplant. The chain joins TRBV11-2 to TRBJ2-1, with 10 middle bases fitting TRBD2. In nucleotides, the sequence is TGTGCCAGCAGATCGCTAGCGGGAGTCTACAATGAGCAGTTCTTC. Its translation is CASRSLAGVYNEQFF.